This T cell receptor (beta chain) was identified in a study of cytomegalovirus exposure and HLA in healthy donors. Germline CDR1 reads KGHSH; CDR2 reads LQKENI. This CDR3 is 13 amino acids long. The V end was cut by 6 bases, the J end by 2 bases, with 10 bases between. A multiplex PCR was run with 60 Vbeta primers and 13 Jbeta primers. The method was immunoSEQ multiplex PCR; TCRdb's version includes in-frame clones alone and lacks a portion of them. Among 80,000 to 100,000 clones, around 80% were seen once, and the ten largest hold over 1.1%. The rearrangement uses TRBV18 and TRBJ2-5, with a weak D call TRBD1 (5 bases). The receptor was isolated from a middle-aged man in good health and CMV-seronegative. Sequenced material: PBMCs. The CDR3 DNA is TGTGCCAGCTCCATCACAGGACAAGAGACCCAGTACTTC. Translated: CASSITGQETQYF.